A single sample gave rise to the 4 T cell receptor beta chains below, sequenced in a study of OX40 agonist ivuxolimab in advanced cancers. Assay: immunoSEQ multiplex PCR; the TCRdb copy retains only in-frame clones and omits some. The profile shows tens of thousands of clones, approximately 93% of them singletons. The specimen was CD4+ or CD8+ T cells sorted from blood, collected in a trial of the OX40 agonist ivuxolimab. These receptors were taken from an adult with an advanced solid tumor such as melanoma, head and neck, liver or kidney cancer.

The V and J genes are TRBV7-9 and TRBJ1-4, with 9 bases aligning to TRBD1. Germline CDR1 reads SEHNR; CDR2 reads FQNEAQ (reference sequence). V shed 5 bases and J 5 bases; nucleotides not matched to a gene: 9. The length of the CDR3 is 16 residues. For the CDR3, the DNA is TGTGCCAGCAGCGCCAGCCGGGACAGGGTCAATGAAAAACTGTTTTTT. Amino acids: CASSASRDRVNEKLFF.

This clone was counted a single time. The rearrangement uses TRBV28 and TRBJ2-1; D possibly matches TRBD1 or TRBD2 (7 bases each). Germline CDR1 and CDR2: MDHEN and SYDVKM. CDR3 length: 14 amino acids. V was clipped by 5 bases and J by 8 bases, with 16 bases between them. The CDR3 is CASSPWGGGYEQFF. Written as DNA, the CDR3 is TGTGCCAGCAGTCCCTGGGGAGGGGGCTATGAGCAGTTCTTC.

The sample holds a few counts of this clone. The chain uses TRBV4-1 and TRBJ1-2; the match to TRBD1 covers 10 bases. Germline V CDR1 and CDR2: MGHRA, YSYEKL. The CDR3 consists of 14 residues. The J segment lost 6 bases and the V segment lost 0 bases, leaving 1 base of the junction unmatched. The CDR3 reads CASSQDDRGHGYTF. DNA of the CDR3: TGCGCCAGCAGCCAAGATGACAGGGGGCATGGCTACACCTTC.

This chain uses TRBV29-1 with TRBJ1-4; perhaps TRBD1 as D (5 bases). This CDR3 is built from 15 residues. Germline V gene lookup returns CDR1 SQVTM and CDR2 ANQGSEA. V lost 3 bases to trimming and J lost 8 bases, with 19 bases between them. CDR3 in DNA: TGCAGCGTTGAGGGGTCGGGGCTCGGAGGGGAAAAACTGTTTTTT. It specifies CSVEGSGLGGEKLFF.